This paragraph covers one T cell receptor beta chain sequence. Its specificity is not known. The sample originates from a study of cytomegalovirus exposure and HLA in healthy donors. Study-wide results and limits: The CMV antigen specificity of a few CMV-associated chains was confirmed through in vitro analysis. Both high specificity and high sensitivity reportedly marked the classifier's diagnosis of cytomegalovirus status. Most CMV-associated TCR beta chains were later found to appear HLA-restricted.

The PCR was carried out with 60 Vbeta primers and 13 Jbeta primers. The data were produced by immunoSEQ multiplex PCR, yet TCRdb's version contains in-frame clones alone and is incomplete. The sample includes 100,000 to 150,000 clones, less than 85% of them seen just once. Germline CDR1 reads LNHNV; CDR2 reads YYDKDF (reference sequence). The CDR3 is 12 amino acids. Trimming removed 9 bases at V and 4 bases at J, with 12 bases between. This clonotype originated in a male donor in good health and CMV-seronegative. The genes are TRBV15 and TRBJ2-5; D uncertain. Source material: PBMCs. The CDR3 DNA is TGTGCCACTCAAGAAGCCGGAGAGACCCAGTACTTC. As protein: CATQEAGETQYF.